This TCR beta chain came from a study of OX40 agonist ivuxolimab in advanced cancers. Study summary: Antecedent anti-PD-1, anti-PD-L1 or anti-CTLA-4 therapy was permissible, with roughly 36% having received some. Study-wide points: CD4+ and CD8+ T cells in blood underwent clonal expansion by week 6 at 0.1 to 3.0 mg/kg.

There are a few counts of this clone. Its target is not known. The data were produced by immunoSEQ multiplex PCR, yet TCRdb's version contains in-frame clones alone and is incomplete. Seen here are roughly 24,000 clones, approximately 79% observed once, and the top ten hold about 25%. The input for sequencing was CD4+ or CD8+ T cells sorted from blood, taken in a trial of the OX40 agonist ivuxolimab. The source is an adult with an advanced solid tumor such as melanoma, head and neck, liver or kidney cancer.

Written as DNA, the CDR3 is TGTGCCAGCAGTTTAGGTATAGGGGGGGAGGGGTTGAACACTGAAGCTTTCTTT. It is translated as CASSLGIGGEGLNTEAFF. This chain links TRBV28 with TRBJ1-1, with TRBD1 as a possible D gene (6 bases). V dropped 2 bases and J dropped 0 bases, with 19 bases sitting between them. This CDR3 has 18 amino acids. Germline loops: CDR1 MDHEN, CDR2 SYDVKM.